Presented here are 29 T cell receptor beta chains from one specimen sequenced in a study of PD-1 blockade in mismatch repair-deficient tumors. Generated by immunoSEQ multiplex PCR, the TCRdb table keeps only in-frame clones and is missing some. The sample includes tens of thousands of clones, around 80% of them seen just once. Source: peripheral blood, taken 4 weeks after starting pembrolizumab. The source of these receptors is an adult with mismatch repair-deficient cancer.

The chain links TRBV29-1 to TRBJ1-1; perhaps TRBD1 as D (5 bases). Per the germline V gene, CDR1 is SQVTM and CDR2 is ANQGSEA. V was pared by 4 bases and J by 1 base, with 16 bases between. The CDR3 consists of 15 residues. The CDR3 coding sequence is TGCAGCGTTGGGTACCAGGGAATCAAGAACACTGAAGCTTTCTTT. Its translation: CSVGYQGIKNTEAFF.

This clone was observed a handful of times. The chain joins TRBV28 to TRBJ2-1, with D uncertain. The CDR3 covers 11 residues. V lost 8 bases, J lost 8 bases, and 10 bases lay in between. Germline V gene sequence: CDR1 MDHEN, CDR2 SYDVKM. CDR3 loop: CASGLVHEQFF. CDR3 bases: TGTGCCAGCGGTCTAGTCCATGAGCAGTTCTTC.

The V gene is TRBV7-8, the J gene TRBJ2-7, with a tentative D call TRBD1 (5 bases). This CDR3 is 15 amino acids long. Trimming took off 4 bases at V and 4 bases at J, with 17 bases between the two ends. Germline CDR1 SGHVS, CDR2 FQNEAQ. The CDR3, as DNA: TGTGCCAGCAGCTCCGAACCTACAGGTTCTTACGAGCAGTACTTC. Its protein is CASSSEPTGSYEQYF.

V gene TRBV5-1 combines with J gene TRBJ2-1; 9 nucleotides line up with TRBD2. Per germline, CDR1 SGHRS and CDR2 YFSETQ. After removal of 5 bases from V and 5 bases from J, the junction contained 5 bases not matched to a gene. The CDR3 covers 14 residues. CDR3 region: CASSTGLAHNEQFF. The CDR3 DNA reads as TGCGCCAGCAGTACCGGACTAGCGCACAATGAGCAGTTCTTC.

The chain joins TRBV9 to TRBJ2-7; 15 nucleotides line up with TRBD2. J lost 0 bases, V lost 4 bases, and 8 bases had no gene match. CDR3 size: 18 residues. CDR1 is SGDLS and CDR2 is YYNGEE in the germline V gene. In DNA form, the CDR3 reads TGTGCCAGCAGCCGAGGACTAGCGGGAGGGAAGAGCTCCTACGAGCAGTACTTC. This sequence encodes CASSRGLAGGKSSYEQYF.

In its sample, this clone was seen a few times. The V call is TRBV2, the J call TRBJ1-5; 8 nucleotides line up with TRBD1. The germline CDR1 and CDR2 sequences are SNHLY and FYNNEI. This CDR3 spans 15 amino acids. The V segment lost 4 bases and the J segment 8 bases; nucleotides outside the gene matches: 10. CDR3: CASSAQDRVLEPQHF. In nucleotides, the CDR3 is TGTGCCAGCAGTGCCCAGGACAGGGTTCTAGAGCCCCAGCATTTT.

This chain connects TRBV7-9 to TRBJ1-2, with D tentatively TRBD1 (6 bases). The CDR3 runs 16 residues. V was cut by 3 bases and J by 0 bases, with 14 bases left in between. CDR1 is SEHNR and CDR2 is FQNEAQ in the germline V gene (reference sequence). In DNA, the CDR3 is TGTGCCAGCAGCTTCTCCCGGACAGAGTCTAACTATGGCTACACCTTC. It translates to CASSFSRTESNYGYTF.

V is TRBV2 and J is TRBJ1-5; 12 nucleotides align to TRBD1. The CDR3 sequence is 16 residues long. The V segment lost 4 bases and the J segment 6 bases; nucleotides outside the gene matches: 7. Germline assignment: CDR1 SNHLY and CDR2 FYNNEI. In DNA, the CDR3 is TGTGCCAGCAGTGGGGGGACAGGGGGCGCAGGTCAGCCCCAGCATTTT. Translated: CASSGGTGGAGQPQHF.

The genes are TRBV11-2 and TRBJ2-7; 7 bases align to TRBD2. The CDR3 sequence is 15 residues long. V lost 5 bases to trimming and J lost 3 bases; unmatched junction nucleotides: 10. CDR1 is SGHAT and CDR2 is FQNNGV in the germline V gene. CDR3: CASSREEGVFYEQYF. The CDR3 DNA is TGTGCCAGCAGCCGGGAGGAGGGAGTTTTCTACGAGCAGTACTTC.

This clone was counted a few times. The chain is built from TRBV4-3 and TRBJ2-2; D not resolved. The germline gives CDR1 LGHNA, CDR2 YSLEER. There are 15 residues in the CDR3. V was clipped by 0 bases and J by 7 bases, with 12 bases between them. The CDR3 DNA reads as TGCGCCAGCAGCCAAGATGTTAGCACCTTCGGGGAGCTGTTTTTT. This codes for CASSQDVSTFGELFF.

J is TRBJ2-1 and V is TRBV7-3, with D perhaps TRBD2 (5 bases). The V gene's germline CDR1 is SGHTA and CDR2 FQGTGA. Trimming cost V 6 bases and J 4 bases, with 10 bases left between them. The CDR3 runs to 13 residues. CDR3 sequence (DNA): TGTGCCAGCAGGGGGAGTGGATACAATGAGCAGTTCTTC. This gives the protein CASRGSGYNEQFF.

The CDR3 DNA is TGTGCCAGCAGCTTTCGACAAGCGAATGAAAAACTGTTTTTT. It specifies CASSFRQANEKLFF. The genes are TRBV11-1 and TRBJ1-4; D is ambiguous. Germline-derived CDR1 and CDR2 are SGHAT and FQDESV (reference sequence). The CDR3 length is 14 residues. Deletions cut 3 bases from V and 5 bases from J, with 10 bases between.

The CDR3 nucleotides are TGTGCCAGCTCACCAATATCTAGCGTTTTCATTGAGCAGTTCTTC. It specifies CASSPISSVFIEQFF. The chain employs TRBV18 and TRBJ2-1, with a tentative D call TRBD2 (6 bases). V lost 2 bases, J lost 9 bases, and 17 bases lay in between. The CDR3 sequence is 15 residues long. Germline CDR1 is KGHSH and CDR2 is LQKENI.

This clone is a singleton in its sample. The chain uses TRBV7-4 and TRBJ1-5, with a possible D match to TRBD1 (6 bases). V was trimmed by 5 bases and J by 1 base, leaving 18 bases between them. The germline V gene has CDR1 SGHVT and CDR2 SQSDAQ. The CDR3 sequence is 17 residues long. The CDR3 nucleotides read TGTGCCAGCAGCGACATAGGCAGAGGGGGGAGCAATCAGCCCCAGCATTTT. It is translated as CASSDIGRGGSNQPQHF.

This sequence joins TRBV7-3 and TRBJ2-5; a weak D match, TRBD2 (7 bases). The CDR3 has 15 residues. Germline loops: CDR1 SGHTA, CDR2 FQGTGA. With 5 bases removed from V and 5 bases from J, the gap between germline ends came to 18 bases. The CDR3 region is CASSRVGGRDETQYF. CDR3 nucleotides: TGTGCCAGCAGCCGCGTCGGGGGGCGCGATGAGACCCAGTACTTC.

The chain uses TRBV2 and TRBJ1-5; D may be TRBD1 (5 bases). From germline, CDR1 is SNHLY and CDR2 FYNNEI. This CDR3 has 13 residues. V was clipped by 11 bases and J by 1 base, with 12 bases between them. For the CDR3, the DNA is TGTGCCTCCAGGGTGGGGAGCAATCAGCCCCAGCATTTT. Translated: CASRVGSNQPQHF.

CDR3 DNA sequence: TGTGCCAGCAGCGCGATTCCCGGGACAGGGACCTACGAGCAGTACTTC. Its translation is CASSAIPGTGTYEQYF. The gene calls are TRBV5-6 and TRBJ2-7; 9 positions match TRBD1. V was pared by 4 bases and J by 2 bases, with 10 bases of the junction left unmatched. This CDR3 has 16 amino acids. Germline V CDR1 and CDR2: SGHDT, YYEEEE.

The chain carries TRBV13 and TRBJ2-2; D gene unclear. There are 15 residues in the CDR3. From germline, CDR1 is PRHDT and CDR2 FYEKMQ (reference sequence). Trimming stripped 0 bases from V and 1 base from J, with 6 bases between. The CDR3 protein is CASSLGLQNTGELFF. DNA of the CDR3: TGTGCCAGCAGCTTAGGTCTGCAGAACACCGGGGAGCTGTTTTTT.

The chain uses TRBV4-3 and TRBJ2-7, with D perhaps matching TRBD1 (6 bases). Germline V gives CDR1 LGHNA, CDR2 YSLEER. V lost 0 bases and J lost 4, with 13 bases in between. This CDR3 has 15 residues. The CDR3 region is CASSQDPKQGYEQYF. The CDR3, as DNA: TGCGCCAGCAGCCAAGATCCGAAGCAGGGGTACGAGCAGTACTTC.

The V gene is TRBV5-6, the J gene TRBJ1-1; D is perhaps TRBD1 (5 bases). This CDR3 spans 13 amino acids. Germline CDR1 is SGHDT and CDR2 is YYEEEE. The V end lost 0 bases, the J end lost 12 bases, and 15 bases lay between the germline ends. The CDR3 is CASSLVVRGKTFF. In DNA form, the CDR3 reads TGTGCCAGCAGCTTGGTTGTGAGGGGCAAGACTTTCTTT.

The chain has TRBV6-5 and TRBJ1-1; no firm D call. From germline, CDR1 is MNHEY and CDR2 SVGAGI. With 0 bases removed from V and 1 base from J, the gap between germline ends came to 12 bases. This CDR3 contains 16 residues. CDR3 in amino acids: CASSYSPRLENTEAFF. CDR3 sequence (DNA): TGTGCCAGCAGTTACTCTCCGAGGTTGGAGAACACTGAAGCTTTCTTT.

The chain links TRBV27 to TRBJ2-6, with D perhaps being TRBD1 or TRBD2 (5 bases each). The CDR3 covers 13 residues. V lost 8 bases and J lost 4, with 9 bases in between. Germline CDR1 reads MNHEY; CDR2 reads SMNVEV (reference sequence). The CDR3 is CASLGTGANVLTF. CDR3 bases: TGTGCCAGCCTGGGGACGGGGGCCAACGTCCTGACTTTC.

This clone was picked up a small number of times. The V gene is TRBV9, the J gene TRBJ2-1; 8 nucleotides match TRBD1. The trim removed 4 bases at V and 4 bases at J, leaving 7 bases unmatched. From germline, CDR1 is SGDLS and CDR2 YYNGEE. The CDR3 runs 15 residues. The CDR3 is CASSPDRGSYNEQFF. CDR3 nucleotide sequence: TGTGCCAGCAGCCCCGACAGGGGATCGTACAATGAGCAGTTCTTC.

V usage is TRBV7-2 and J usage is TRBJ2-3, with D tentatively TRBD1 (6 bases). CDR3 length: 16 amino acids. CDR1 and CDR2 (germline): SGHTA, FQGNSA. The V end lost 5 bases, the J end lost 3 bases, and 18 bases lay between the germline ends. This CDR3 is CASSTNTGQGTDTQYF. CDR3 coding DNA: TGTGCCAGCAGCACTAACACAGGGCAGGGGACAGATACGCAGTATTTT.

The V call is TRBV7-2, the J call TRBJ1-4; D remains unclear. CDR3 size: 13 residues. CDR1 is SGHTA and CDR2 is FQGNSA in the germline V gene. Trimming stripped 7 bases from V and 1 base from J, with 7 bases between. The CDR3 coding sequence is TGTGCCAGCACTCGTGGAACTAATGAAAAACTGTTTTTT. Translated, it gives CASTRGTNEKLFF.

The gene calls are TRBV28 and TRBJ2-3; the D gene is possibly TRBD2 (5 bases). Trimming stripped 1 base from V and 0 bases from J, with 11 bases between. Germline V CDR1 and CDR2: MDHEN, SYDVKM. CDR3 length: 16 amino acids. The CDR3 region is CASSLLGRDSTDTQYF. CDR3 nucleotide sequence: TGTGCCAGCAGTTTATTGGGTCGGGATAGCACAGATACGCAGTATTTT.

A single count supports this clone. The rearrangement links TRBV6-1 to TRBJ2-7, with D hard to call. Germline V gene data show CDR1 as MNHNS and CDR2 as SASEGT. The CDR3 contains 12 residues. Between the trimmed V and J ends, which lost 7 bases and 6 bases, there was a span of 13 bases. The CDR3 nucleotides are TGTGCCAGCACTACTGTATTGGGCGAGCAGTACTTC. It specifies CASTTVLGEQYF.

CDR3 sequence: CASSQEGPSSYNEQFF. In DNA, the CDR3 is TGCGCCAGCAGCCAAGAGGGGCCGAGCTCCTACAATGAGCAGTTCTTC. The gene calls are TRBV4-1 and TRBJ2-1; possibly TRBD1 for D (5 bases). This CDR3 has 16 amino acids. Germline loops: CDR1 MGHRA, CDR2 YSYEKL. V gave up 0 bases and J gave up 0 bases, with 9 bases separating them.

Here the CDR3 DNA reads TGTGCCAGCAGCTCCCCGCCGAGCGGGGTCTCCACTGGCGAGCAGTACTTC. Protein product: CASSSPPSGVSTGEQYF. This chain uses TRBV7-9 with TRBJ2-7; 7 nucleotides align to TRBD2. The CDR3 has 17 residues. The ends lost 4 bases at V and 6 bases at J; junction bases unmatched: 18. Per the germline V gene, CDR1 is SEHNR and CDR2 is FQNEAQ (reference sequence).